Detailed here is one T cell receptor (beta chain). Deletions cut 3 bases from V and 5 bases from J, with 11 bases between. The CDR3 is made up of 14 amino acids. Per the germline V gene, CDR1 is SEHNR and CDR2 is FQNEAQ (reference sequence). This sample was included in a study of OX40 agonist ivuxolimab in advanced cancers. Only in-frame clones appear in the TCRdb table, and some are missing; sequencing was by immunoSEQ multiplex PCR. The sample shows approximately 52,000 clones, around 94% of them seen only once. Sequenced material: CD4+ or CD8+ T cells sorted from blood, taken in a trial of the OX40 agonist ivuxolimab. This chain links TRBV7-9 with TRBJ2-1, with D possibly being TRBD1 (5 bases). The sequence was collected from an adult with an advanced solid tumor such as melanoma, head and neck, liver or kidney cancer. The DNA of the CDR3 is TGTGCCAGCAGCTTTTTGGGGCTTAACAATGAGCAGTTCTTC. This encodes CASSFLGLNNEQFF.